The rows below give T cell receptor beta chains drawn from one sample of a study of cytotoxic CD8 clonotypes in ibrutinib-treated CLL. Generated by immunoSEQ multiplex PCR, the TCRdb table keeps only in-frame clones and is missing some. The sample shows over 140,000 clones, 80% of them seen only once. The material sequenced was PBMCs, taken after 36 months of ibrutinib treatment. The source of these receptors is a human donor with chronic lymphocytic leukemia. The CDR3 runs from the conserved cysteine through the conserved F or W. D genes are given only for firm matches. For some rows the clone size is stated as once, few or many, or as a class when expanded; others skip it.

>TRBV7-2|NA|NA|TRBJ1-3
TGTGCCAGCAGCCGGCAGAGCTCTGGAAACACCATATATTTT
CASSRQSSGNTIYF
>TRBV19|NA|NA|TRBJ2-3
TGTGCCAGCGGGAGGCAGGGGTACACAGATACGCAGTATTTT
CASGRQGYTDTQYF
>TRBV4-1|TRBD1|few|TRBJ1-5
TGCGCCAGCAGGGCAGGGACAGGGTCTCAGCCCCAGCATTTT
CASRAGTGSQPQHF
>TRBV2|NA|few|TRBJ2-2
TGTGCCAGCACCGAAGGCGATTGGAGGGAGCTGTTTTTT
CASTEGDWRELFF
>TRBV9|NA|NA|TRBJ1-2
TGTGCCAGCAGCTACTCAGGCTATGGCTACACCTTC
CASSYSGYGYTF
>TRBV5-4|NA|NA|TRBJ2-2
TGTGCCAGCAGCTCAAGGACGGACAACACCGGGGAGCTGTTTTTT
CASSSRTDNTGELFF
>TRBV28|NA|few|TRBJ1-2
TGTGCCAGCAGTAGATACGGCTACACCTTC
CASSRYGYTF
>TRBV9|TRBD2|NA|TRBJ2-2
TGTGCCAGCAGCGCTCCGATGGGACTAGCATGGTCCGGGGAGCTGTTTTTT
CASSAPMGLAWSGELFF
>TRBV19|NA|NA|TRBJ1-5
TGTGCCAGTAGTTCTGGGGGGGGGATGAATCAGCCCCAGCATTTT
CASSSGGGMNQPQHF
>TRBV18|TRBD1|NA|TRBJ2-7
TGTGCCAGCTCACTTACGACAGGGGGTAACTACGAGCAGTACTTC
CASSLTTGGNYEQYF
>TRBV27|TRBD1|NA|TRBJ1-2
TGTGCCAGCAGCATTAACCGGGACAGGGAAAACTATGGCTACACCTTC
CASSINRDRENYGYTF
>TRBV2|NA|NA|TRBJ2-7
TGTGCCAGCAGTGAAGTGCTTTTCTGGGTTTACGAGCAGTACTTC
CASSEVLFWVYEQYF
>TRBV11-2|NA|NA|TRBJ1-1
TGTGCCAGCAGCTTAGGGCCGGGGAACACTGAAGCTTTCTTT
CASSLGPGNTEAFF
>TRBV10-1|TRBD1|few|TRBJ1-1
TGCGCCAGCAGCATAGACAGGGGGGTCACTGAAGCTTTCTTT
CASSIDRGVTEAFF
>TRBV4-1|TRBD1|once|TRBJ1-2
TGCGCCAGCAGCCAACCGCGGACAGGAAAGAACTATGGCTACACCTTC
CASSQPRTGKNYGYTF
>TRBV29-1|NA|NA|TRBJ1-2
TGCAGCGTTGTCAGGCCACGGGGCTACACCTTC
CSVVRPRGYTF
>TRBV29-1|TRBD2|NA|TRBJ2-1
TGCAGCGTTGAAGGGCTAGCGGGAGGGGGGCCCTACAATGAGCAGTTCTTC
CSVEGLAGGGPYNEQFF
>TRBV7-7|NA|NA|TRBJ2-2
TGTGCCAGCAGCTTATCGGAGAACACCGGGGAGCTGTTTTTT
CASSLSENTGELFF
>TRBV10-1|NA|few|TRBJ1-5
TGCGCCAGCAGCCAGGACCTTTTGGGGCCCCAGCATTTT
CASSQDLLGPQHF
>TRBV5-8|NA|NA|TRBJ1-1
TGTGCCAGCAGGCCCCCGCGGCTAAACACTGAAGCTTTCTTT
CASRPPRLNTEAFF
>TRBV19|TRBD2|NA|TRBJ2-3
TGTGCCAGTATCGAGTCGGCAGAAGCGGGAGTGTGGAGCACAGATACGCAGTATTTT
CASIESAEAGVWSTDTQYF
>TRBV19|NA|NA|TRBJ1-5
TGTGCCAGTAGCACGGGACAAGTGGGCAATCAGCCCCAGCATTTT
CASSTGQVGNQPQHF
>TRBV27|TRBD1|NA|TRBJ1-5
TGTGCCAGCAGTCCTTCCCGGACAGGTTCCAATCAGCCCCAGCATTTT
CASSPSRTGSNQPQHF
>TRBV30|NA|NA|TRBJ1-2
TGTGCCTGGAGTGGAGGGGATCACCTCTATGGCTACACCTTC
CAWSGGDHLYGYTF